The 19 T cell receptor beta chains reported below all come from one sample, sequenced in a study of CD4 T cells in relation to SARS-CoV-2 and coronaviruses. Produced via immunoSEQ multiplex PCR; TCRdb's table is partial and in-frame only. The table has around 11,000 clones, more than 75% seen once. The material sequenced was naive CD4+ T cells from PBMCs. Subset here: naive CD4+ T cells isolated by negative enrichment. These receptors came from an adult with COVID-19.

The chain links TRBV12-3 or TRBV12-4 to TRBJ1-2; D uncertain. The CDR3 is 13 amino acids. V lost 5 bases to trimming and J lost 3 bases, with 10 bases between them. The CDR3 loop is CASSPYLDYGYTF. DNA of the CDR3: TGTGCCAGCAGTCCGTACCTGGACTATGGCTACACCTTC.

The DNA for the CDR3 is TGCAGCGTTGGGGGGACGCCCAATCAGCCCCAGCATTTT. It yields the protein CSVGGTPNQPQHF. The chain uses TRBV29-1 and TRBJ1-5; possibly TRBD1 for D (5 bases). Trimming cost V 4 bases and J 3 bases, with 10 bases left between them. In germline, CDR1 is SQVTM, CDR2 ANQGSEA. The CDR3 totals 13 residues. Using reference TRBV29-1 and TRBJ1-5 for the parts outside the CDR3, the full variable domain is SAVISQKPSRDICQRGTSLTIQCQVDSQVTMMFWYRQQPGQSLTLIATANQGSEATYESGFVIDKFPISRPNLTFSTLTVSNMSPEDSSIYLCSVGGTPNQPQHFGDGTRLSIL.

This chain joins TRBV6-1 and TRBJ1-6; D is uncertain. The CDR3 loop spans 14 amino acids. Trimming shortened V by 3 bases and J by 10 bases, and 13 bases separated the two germline ends. CDR1 and CDR2 from the germline V gene are MNHNS and SASEGT. This CDR3 is CASSDGSGKSPLHF. The CDR3 DNA follows: TGTGCCAGCAGTGACGGGTCGGGGAAATCACCCCTCCACTTT.

The chain recombines TRBV7-2 with TRBJ2-5; 10 bases are a match to TRBD2. The CDR3 length is 16 residues. V shed 1 base, J shed 6 bases, and the junction held 8 bases outside the gene matches. Germline CDR1 reads SGHTA; CDR2 reads FQGNSA. As DNA, the CDR3 is TGTGCCAGCAGCTTAGGGAGGGTAGCGGGGGGACAGACCCAGTACTTC. Protein: CASSLGRVAGGQTQYF.

This sequence joins TRBV6-1 and TRBJ1-1, with D perhaps TRBD1 (6 bases). Trimming cost V 2 bases and J 1 base, with 11 bases left between them. CDR3 size: 15 residues. Germline-derived CDR1 and CDR2 are MNHNS and SASEGT. The CDR3, as DNA: TGTGCCAGCAGTGAATTTGTCAGGGGGAACACTGAAGCTTTCTTT. Translation: CASSEFVRGNTEAFF.

The rearrangement joins TRBV6-5 to TRBJ2-7; D uncertain. V dropped 0 bases and J dropped 4 bases, with 13 bases sitting between them. The length of the CDR3 is 15 residues. The germline CDR1 and CDR2 sequences are MNHEY and SVGAGI. The CDR3 DNA sequence: TGTGCCAGCAGTTACTCGCGGCGTTATACATACGAGCAGTACTTC. Translating it yields CASSYSRRYTYEQYF.

The V gene is TRBV18, the J gene TRBJ1-2; D not certain. The germline V and J ends were trimmed by 9 bases and 4 bases, with 9 bases remaining between them. The CDR3 has 11 residues. Germline values: CDR1 KGHSH, CDR2 LQKENI. DNA for the CDR3: TGTGCCAGGACACACCTCTATGGCTACACCTTC. As protein: CARTHLYGYTF.

The J gene is TRBJ1-6, the V gene TRBV21-1; TRBD1, the table's D call, lacks a check against the DNA. TRBV21-1 is a recognized pseudogene. The CDR3 length is 21 residues. The CDR3 loop reads CASSKVKEPQGLSSYNSPLHF. In nucleotides, the CDR3 is TGTGCCAGCAGCAAAGTAAAAGAGCCGCAGGGATTAAGCTCCTATAATTCACCCCTCCACTTT.

This clone was recorded a few times. The genes are TRBV27 and TRBJ1-2; D gene uncertain. Between the trimmed V and J ends, which lost 8 bases and 1 base, there was a span of 5 bases. This CDR3 has 11 amino acids. Germline CDR1 reads MNHEY; CDR2 reads SMNVEV (reference sequence). As DNA, the CDR3 is TGTGCCAGCGGGTTTAACTATGGCTACACCTTC. Translated: CASGFNYGYTF.

The V call is TRBV18, the J call TRBJ2-1; 8 bases fit TRBD1. The CDR3 sequence is 15 residues long. V lost 6 bases, J lost 1 base, and 5 bases stayed unmatched. Germline loops: CDR1 KGHSH, CDR2 LQKENI. This CDR3 reads CASSTGVLSYNEQFF. Here the CDR3 DNA reads TGTGCCAGCTCGACAGGGGTACTTTCCTACAATGAGCAGTTCTTC.

The chain combines TRBV6-4 with TRBJ2-5; possible D gene TRBD1, 5 bases. There are 13 residues in the CDR3. The V gene lost 2 bases and the J gene lost 1 base, with 5 bases spanning the gap. From germline, CDR1 is MRHNA and CDR2 SNTAGT. The CDR3 region has the DNA TGTGCCAGCAGTGACGACAGCCAAGAGACCCAGTACTTC. Protein sequence: CASSDDSQETQYF.

The chain has TRBV6-5 and TRBJ1-1; 8 nucleotides align to TRBD1. Germline lookup yields CDR1 MNHEY and CDR2 SVGAGI. This CDR3 contains 14 residues. V shed 11 bases, J shed 0 bases, and the junction held 8 bases outside the gene matches. Here the CDR3 DNA reads TGTGCCCGACGGACAGGGTTTATGAACACTGAAGCTTTCTTT. Protein product: CARRTGFMNTEAFF.

The chain is built from TRBV6-2 or TRBV6-3 and TRBJ1-5; D unresolved. Germline V CDR1 and CDR2: MNHEY, SVGEGT. The CDR3 consists of 15 residues. The V gene lost 2 bases and the J gene lost 3 bases, with 11 bases spanning the gap. CDR3 amino acids: CASSYRKGINQPQHF. The DNA of the CDR3 is TGTGCCAGCAGTTACCGCAAAGGTATCAATCAGCCCCAGCATTTT.

The chain employs TRBV11-2 and TRBJ2-5; 8 nucleotides line up with TRBD2. V was pared by 1 base and J by 4 bases, with 5 bases of the junction left unmatched. In germline, CDR1 is SGHAT, CDR2 FQNNGV. The CDR3 spans 15 residues. CDR3 coding DNA: TGTGCCAGCAGCTTAGGCTCTAGCGGGTTAGAGACCCAGTACTTC. Translation gives CASSLGSSGLETQYF.

The rearrangement links TRBV9 to TRBJ1-4, with D perhaps matching TRBD1 (5 bases). Germline V gene lookup returns CDR1 SGDLS and CDR2 YYNGEE. The CDR3 length is 15 residues. V lost 4 bases, J lost 4 bases, and 14 bases lay in between. The CDR3 loop reads CASSRNPGLNEKLFF. The CDR3 bases are TGTGCCAGCAGCCGGAACCCGGGGCTTAATGAAAAACTGTTTTTT. Together with reference TRBV9 and TRBJ1-4, the CDR3 gives the full variable domain: DSGVTQTPKHLITATGQRVTLRCSPRSGDLSVYWYQQSLDQGLQFLIQYYNGEERAKGNILERFSAQQFPDLHSELNLSSLELGDSALYFCASSRNPGLNEKLFFGSGTQLSVL.

The chain employs TRBV7-2 and TRBJ1-1; the match to TRBD1 covers 9 bases. Losses at the gene ends were 5 bases for V and 0 bases for J; bases not matched to a gene: 7. CDR1 and CDR2 (germline): SGHTA, FQGNSA. The CDR3 runs to 16 residues. CDR3 loop: CASSRDREFMNTEAFF. For the CDR3, the DNA is TGTGCCAGCAGCCGGGACAGGGAGTTTATGAACACTGAAGCTTTCTTT.

CDR3 residues: CASSEMGQRNTEAFF. The CDR3 DNA follows: TGTGCCAGCAGTGAAATGGGACAGCGGAACACTGAAGCTTTCTTT. The chain combines TRBV6-1 with TRBJ1-1; 7 bases are shared with TRBD1. The germline gives CDR1 MNHNS, CDR2 SASEGT. V gave up 2 bases and J gave up 1 base; unmatched junction bases: 4. The CDR3 covers 15 residues.

The chain carries TRBV7-9 and TRBJ2-3; no clear D gene. CDR3 length equals 13 residues. V lost 0 bases and J 7 bases, leaving 8 bases between the germline ends. CDR1 and CDR2 from the germline V gene are SEHNR and FQNEAQ (reference sequence). For the CDR3, the DNA is TGTGCCAGCAGCTTAGCGCCCCAACATACGCAGTATTTT. This encodes CASSLAPQHTQYF.

CDR3 loop: CASKNGELQETQYF. DNA for the CDR3: TGTGCCAGCAAAAATGGGGAACTCCAAGAGACCCAGTACTTC. The chain couples TRBV25-1 to TRBJ2-5, with D unresolved. The CDR3 contains 14 residues. The germline gives CDR1 MGHDK, CDR2 SYGVNS. Trimming removed 7 bases at V and 1 base at J, with 13 bases between.